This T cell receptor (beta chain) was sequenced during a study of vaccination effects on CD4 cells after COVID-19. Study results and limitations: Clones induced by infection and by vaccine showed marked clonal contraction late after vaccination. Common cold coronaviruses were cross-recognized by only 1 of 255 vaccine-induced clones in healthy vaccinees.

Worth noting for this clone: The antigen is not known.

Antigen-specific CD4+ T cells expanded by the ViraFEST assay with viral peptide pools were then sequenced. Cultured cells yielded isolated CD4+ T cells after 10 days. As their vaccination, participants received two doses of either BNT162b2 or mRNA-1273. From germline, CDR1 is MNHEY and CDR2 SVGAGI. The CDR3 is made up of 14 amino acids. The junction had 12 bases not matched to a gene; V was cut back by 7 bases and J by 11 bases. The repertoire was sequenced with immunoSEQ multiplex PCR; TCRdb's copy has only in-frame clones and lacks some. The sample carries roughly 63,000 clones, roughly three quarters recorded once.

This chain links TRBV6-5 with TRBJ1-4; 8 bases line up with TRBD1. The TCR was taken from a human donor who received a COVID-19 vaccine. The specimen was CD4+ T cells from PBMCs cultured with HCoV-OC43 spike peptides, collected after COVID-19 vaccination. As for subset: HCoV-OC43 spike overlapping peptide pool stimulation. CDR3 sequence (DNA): TGTGCCAGCACCCCGACAGGGGCTATGAGGAAACTGTTTTTT. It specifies CASTPTGAMRKLFF.